These T cell receptor beta chains were read from a single sample in a study of blood T cell repertoires in COVID-19. Sequencing used immunoSEQ multiplex PCR; TCRdb keeps in-frame clones, though not all of them. This table has about 110,000 clones, around 81% appearing once. Sequencing was carried out using peripheral blood. These receptor sequences come from a woman in her seventies with acute or convalescent COVID-19. The CDR3 runs from the conserved cysteine through the conserved F or W.

V: TRBV10-1
CDR3: CASSEGLAAQYF

V: TRBV7-9
CDR3: CASSRLAGGADSGTEAFF

V: TRBV4-1
CDR3: CASSQRGRSQGANTEAFF

V: TRBV2
CDR3: CATPGLGGKTQYF

V: TRBV19
CDR3: CASSEGVSAFF

V: TRBV12-3/TRBV12-4
CDR3: CASSRAPNGYTF

V: TRBV7-6
CDR3: CASSPGTGSDEQFF

V: TRBV19
CDR3: CASSIWEGMGTGELFF

V: TRBV7-9
CDR3: CASSTVAGGPWNEQFF

V: TRBV10-3
CDR3: CANRETVANVLTF

V: TRBV6-5
CDR3: CASSPDRAVNYGYTF

V: TRBV7-2
CDR3: CASSFWGGSGNTIYF

V: TRBV2
CDR3: CASRGDSYTGELFF

V: TRBV25-1
CDR3: CASSDHSGGAYEQYF

V: TRBV20-1
CDR3: CSASIGGGNTIYF

V: TRBV7-2
CDR3: CASSFSDRVGGYTF

V: TRBV4-2
CDR3: CASSQELQGNYGYTF

V: TRBV11-2
CDR3: CASSASGWGEETQYF

V: TRBV5-1
CDR3: CASSLQSKNEKLFF

V: TRBV19
CDR3: CASSTIIAARGNQPQHF

V: TRBV19
CDR3: CASRPGQAAYGYTF

V: TRBV5-1
CDR3: CATAPDSSTNEKLFF

V: TRBV24-1
CDR3: CATSAVAGAAYNEQFF

V: TRBV5-6
CDR3: CASSPGISSEAFF

V: TRBV19
CDR3: CASSKLAGRQETQYF

V: TRBV19
CDR3: CASSIIPQPQHF

V: TRBV7-2
CDR3: CASSNWDRHTEAFF

V: TRBV7-3
CDR3: CASSLSSGRATEQYF

V: TRBV28
CDR3: CASTTFTLTSPFQFF

V: TRBV19
CDR3: CASTGGSPFEKLFF

V: TRBV4-1
CDR3: CASSQVPGQSYSPLHF

V: TRBV6-5
CDR3: CASRQTGDYSPLHF

V: TRBV3-1/TRBV3-2
CDR3: CASSREHLYGYTF

V: TRBV9
CDR3: CASSGDWTGRGYTF

V: TRBV10-3
CDR3: CAMDNGGAEAFF

V: TRBV27
CDR3: CASSSGGRATGELFF

V: TRBV28
CDR3: CASSFSSGNTIYF

V: TRBV9
CDR3: CASSADRGGSTDTQYF

V: TRBV19
CDR3: CASRGLAGGTYEQYF

V: TRBV29-1
CDR3: CSAETGVGTEAFF

V: TRBV10-3
CDR3: CAISASTGRDYGYTF

V: TRBV9
CDR3: CASSVGGGLGTGELFF

V: TRBV28
CDR3: CASSKSGLGFGGNTIYF

V: TRBV19
CDR3: CASSDRGRSPLHF

V: TRBV28
CDR3: CASSSSGSSDTQYF

V: TRBV11-2
CDR3: CASSLDDLSPTRINEQFF

V: TRBV7-9
CDR3: CASSLEADGYTF

V: TRBV9
CDR3: CASSVDLPDTQYF

V: TRBV4-1
CDR3: CASSQDPARVTQYF

V: TRBV5-1
CDR3: CASSPTDRHYGYTF

V: TRBV10-3
CDR3: CAIRSSGVQETQYF

V: TRBV15
CDR3: CATSRVPPGANNEKLFF

V: TRBV24-1
CDR3: CATSEAGQGGHQPQHF